Included here is one T cell receptor (beta chain) sequence, with context. Antigen specificity is unknown. The data belong to a study of blood T cells in healthy people across ages. General study results and limits: Diversity was estimated from one million T cells, and these estimates were considered underestimates.

A second PCR of about 7 to 11 cycles used a sample-barcoded 5' primer and a J-beta primer mix. MiXCR, run by TCRdb on the 5' RACE reads, gives a single entry per CDR3 protein. The top ten hold approximately 32% of the sample, which has about 680,000 distinct CDR3 sequences, about 52% seen once. CDR1 KGHDR and CDR2 SFDVKD come from the germline V gene. The V end was cut by 7 bases, the J end by 0 bases, with 8 bases between. CDR3 length equals 13 residues. The material sequenced was blood. The TCR was taken from a woman in her sixties or seventies in good health. The chain uses TRBV24-1 and TRBJ1-1; no reliable D call. The CDR3 DNA reads as TGTGCCACCAGGCAGACCATGAACACTGAAGCTTTCTTT. It encodes CATRQTMNTEAFF.